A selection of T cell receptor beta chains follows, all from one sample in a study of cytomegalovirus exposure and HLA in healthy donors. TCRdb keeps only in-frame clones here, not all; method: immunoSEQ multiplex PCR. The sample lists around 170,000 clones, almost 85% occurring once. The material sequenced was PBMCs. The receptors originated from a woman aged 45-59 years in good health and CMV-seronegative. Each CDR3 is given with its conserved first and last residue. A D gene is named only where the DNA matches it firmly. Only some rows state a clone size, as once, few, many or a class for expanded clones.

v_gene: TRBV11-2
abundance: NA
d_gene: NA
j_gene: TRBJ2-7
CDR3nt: TGTGCCAGCAGCTGGTGGGGGGACAGCCAATCCTACGAGCAGTACTTC
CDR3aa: CASSWWGDSQSYEQYF

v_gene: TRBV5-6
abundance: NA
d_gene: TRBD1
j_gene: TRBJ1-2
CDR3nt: TGTGCCAGCAGCTTGGGACAGGGGTCTTATGGCTACACCTTC
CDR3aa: CASSLGQGSYGYTF

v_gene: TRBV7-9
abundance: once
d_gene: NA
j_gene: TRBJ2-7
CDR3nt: TGTGCCAGCAGCTCAGCGTCAAGTCAGTTGGCGGGGAGGAGGTACGAGCAGTACTTC
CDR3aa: CASSSASSQLAGRRYEQYF

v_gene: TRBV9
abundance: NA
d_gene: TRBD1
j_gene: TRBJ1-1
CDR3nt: TGTGCCAGCAGCGCACCGGACAGGGTCACTGAAGCTTTCTTT
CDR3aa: CASSAPDRVTEAFF

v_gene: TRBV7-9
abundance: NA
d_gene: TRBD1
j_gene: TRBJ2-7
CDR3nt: TGTTCCAGCAGCTCGCCGGGACAGACCTTCTACGAGCAGTACTTC
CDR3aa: CSSSSPGQTFYEQYF

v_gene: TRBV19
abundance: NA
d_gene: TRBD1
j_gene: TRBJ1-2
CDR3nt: TGTGCCAGTAGTATAGATCCGGGACAGGGGTATGCCGACTATGGCTACACCTTC
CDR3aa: CASSIDPGQGYADYGYTF

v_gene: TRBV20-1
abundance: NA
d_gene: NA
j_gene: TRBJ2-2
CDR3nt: TGCAGTGCCGCGAACACCGGGGAGCTGTTTTTT
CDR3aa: CSAANTGELFF

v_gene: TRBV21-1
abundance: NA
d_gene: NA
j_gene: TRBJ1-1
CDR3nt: TGTGCCAGCAGCAACCGAAGGACAGGGGCGAACACTGAAGCTTTCTTT
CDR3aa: CASSNRRTGANTEAFF

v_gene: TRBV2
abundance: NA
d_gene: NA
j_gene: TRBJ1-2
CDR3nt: TGTGCCAGCAGTTTACGGGGGGCTGATGGCTACACCTTC
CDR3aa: CASSLRGADGYTF

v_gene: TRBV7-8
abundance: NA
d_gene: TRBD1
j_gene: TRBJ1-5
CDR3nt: TGTGCCAGCAGCAAAAACGTCCGACAGGGAGTTCAGCCCCAGCATTTT
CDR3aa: CASSKNVRQGVQPQHF

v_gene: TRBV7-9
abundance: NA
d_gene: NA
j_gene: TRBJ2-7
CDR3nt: TGTGCCAGCAGCCGATACACCTACGAGCAGTACTTC
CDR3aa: CASSRYTYEQYF

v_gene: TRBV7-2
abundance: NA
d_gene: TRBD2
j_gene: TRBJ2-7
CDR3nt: TGTGCCAGCAGCCTCAGACTAGCGGGGGGGCGCGAGCAGTACTTC
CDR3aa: CASSLRLAGGREQYF

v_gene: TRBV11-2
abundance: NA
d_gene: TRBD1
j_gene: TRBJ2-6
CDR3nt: TGTGCCAGCAGCCAATGGGACAGGTATCCTGGGGCCAACGTCCTGACTTTC
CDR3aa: CASSQWDRYPGANVLTF

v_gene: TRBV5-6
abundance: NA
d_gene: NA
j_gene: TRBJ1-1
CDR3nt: TGTGCCAGCAGCTGGGGGGTTACTGAAGCTTTCTTT
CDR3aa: CASSWGVTEAFF

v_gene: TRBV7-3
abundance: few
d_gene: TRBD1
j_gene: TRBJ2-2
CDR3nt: TGTGCCAGCAGCCGTTATCCGGCAGGGGGCGGCGGGGAGCTGTTTTTT
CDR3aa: CASSRYPAGGGGELFF

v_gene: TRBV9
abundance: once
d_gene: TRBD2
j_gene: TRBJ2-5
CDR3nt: TGTGCCAGCAGCGTTTCATTAGCGGGAGGCCAAGAGACCCAGTACTTC
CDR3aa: CASSVSLAGGQETQYF

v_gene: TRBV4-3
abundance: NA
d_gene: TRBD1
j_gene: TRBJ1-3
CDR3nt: TGCGCCAGCAGCCCAGGACAGGGTGCAGGAAACACCATATATTTT
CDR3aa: CASSPGQGAGNTIYF

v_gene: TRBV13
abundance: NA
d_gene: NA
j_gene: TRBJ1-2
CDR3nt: TGTGCCAGCAGCTTAGGGGCCGGGGATGGCTACACCTTC
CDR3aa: CASSLGAGDGYTF

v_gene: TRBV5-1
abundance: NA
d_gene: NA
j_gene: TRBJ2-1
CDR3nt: TGCGCCAGCAGCCCGATATTTGGGGGGATTAAGAATGAGCAGTTCTTC
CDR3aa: CASSPIFGGIKNEQFF

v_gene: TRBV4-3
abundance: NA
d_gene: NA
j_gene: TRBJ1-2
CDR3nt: TGCGCCAGCAGCACAGGAACTAACTATGGCTACACCTTC
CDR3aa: CASSTGTNYGYTF

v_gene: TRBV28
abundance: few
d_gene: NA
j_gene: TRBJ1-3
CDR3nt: TGTGCCAGCAGAAAACAGGGTTACTCTGGAAACACCATATATTTT
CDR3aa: CASRKQGYSGNTIYF

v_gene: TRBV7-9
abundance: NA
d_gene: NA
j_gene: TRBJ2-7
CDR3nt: TGTGCCAGCAGCAGTACAGGCTACGAGCAGTACTTC
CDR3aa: CASSSTGYEQYF

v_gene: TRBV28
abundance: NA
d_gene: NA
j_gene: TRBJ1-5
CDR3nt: TGTGCCAGCAGAATTAGCAGTAATCAGCCCCAGCATTTT
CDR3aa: CASRISSNQPQHF

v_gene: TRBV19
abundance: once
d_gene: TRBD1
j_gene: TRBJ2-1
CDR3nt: TGTGCCAGTAGGACGACAGGGAGCTCCTACAATGAGCAGTTCTTC
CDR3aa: CASRTTGSSYNEQFF

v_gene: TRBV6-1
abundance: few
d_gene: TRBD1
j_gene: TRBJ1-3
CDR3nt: TGTGCCAGCAGTGAGGACAGGGCTGGAAACACCATATATTTT
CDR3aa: CASSEDRAGNTIYF

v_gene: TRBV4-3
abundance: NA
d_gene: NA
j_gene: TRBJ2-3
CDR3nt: TGCGCCAGCAGCCGAGCGTTCCTTAGGAGCACGGATACGCAGTATTTT
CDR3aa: CASSRAFLRSTDTQYF

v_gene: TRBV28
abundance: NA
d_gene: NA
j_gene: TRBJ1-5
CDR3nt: TGTGCCAGCAGTGCGGTCAGGGCTGGCCAGCCCCAGCATTTT
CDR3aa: CASSAVRAGQPQHF

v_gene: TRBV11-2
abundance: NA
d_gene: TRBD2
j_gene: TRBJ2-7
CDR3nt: TGTGCCAGCAGCCCCCGGGGGGGTACTCTCGAGCAGTACTTC
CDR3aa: CASSPRGGTLEQYF

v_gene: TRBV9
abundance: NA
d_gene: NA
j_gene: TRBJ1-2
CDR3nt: TGTGCCAGCAGCACACGAGGCGGACAGGGCTACACCTTC
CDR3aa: CASSTRGGQGYTF

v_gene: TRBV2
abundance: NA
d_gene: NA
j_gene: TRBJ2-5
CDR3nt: TGTGCCAGCAGCGTAAATGGGAGGGAGACCCAGTACTTC
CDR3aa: CASSVNGRETQYF

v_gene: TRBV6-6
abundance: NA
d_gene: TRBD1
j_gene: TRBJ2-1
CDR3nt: TGTGCCAGCAGCTATCGGGACAGGGTGCTTGAGCAGTTCTTC
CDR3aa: CASSYRDRVLEQFF

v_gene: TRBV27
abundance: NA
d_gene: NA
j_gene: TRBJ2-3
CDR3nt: TGTGCCAGCAGTACGTGGGGCTCGAGGGATACGCAGTATTTT
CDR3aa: CASSTWGSRDTQYF

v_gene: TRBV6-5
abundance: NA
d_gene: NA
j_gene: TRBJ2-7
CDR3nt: TGTGCCAGCAGTACGCGGGACCGAGGTCCCTACGAGCAGTACTTC
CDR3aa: CASSTRDRGPYEQYF

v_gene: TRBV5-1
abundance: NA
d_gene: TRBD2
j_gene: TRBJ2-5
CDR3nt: TGCGCCAGCAGCGGAGGGACTACCGAAGAGACCCAGTACTTC
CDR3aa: CASSGGTTEETQYF

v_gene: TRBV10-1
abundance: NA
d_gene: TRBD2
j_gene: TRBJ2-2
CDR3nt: TGCGCCAGCAGCAGGACTAGCGGGGGGACCTCCGGGACCGGGGAGCTGTTTTTT
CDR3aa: CASSRTSGGTSGTGELFF

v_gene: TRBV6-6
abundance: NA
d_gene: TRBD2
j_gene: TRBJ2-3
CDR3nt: TGTGCCAGCGCGGTGGCGGGGGGAGTAGATACGCAGTATTTT
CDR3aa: CASAVAGGVDTQYF

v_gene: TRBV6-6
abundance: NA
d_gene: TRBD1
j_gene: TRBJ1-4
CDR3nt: TGTGCCAGCAGTATCCCCGCGGGACAGGGCTATGAAAAACTGTTTTTT
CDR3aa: CASSIPAGQGYEKLFF

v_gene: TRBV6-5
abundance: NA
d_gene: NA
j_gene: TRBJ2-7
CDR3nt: TGTGCCAGCAGCCGATTCAGGGGCCCAGTCTACGAGCAGTACTTC
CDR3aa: CASSRFRGPVYEQYF